One and the same sample provided the 10 T cell receptor beta chains below, sequenced in a study of shared clonotypes between healthy human individuals. Method: immunoSEQ multiplex PCR; TCRdb's copy keeps in-frame clones and lacks some. The data hold approximately 2,000,000 clones, with around 92% observed a single time. The sequenced sample consisted of naive CD4+ T cells from PBMCs. Documented subset: CD45RA+ positively selected. Receptor source: a man younger than 30 in good health. Some clones in this sample may be carry-over from other donors' samples.

This clone was picked up one time. The chain couples TRBV27 to TRBJ2-7, with 10 nucleotides matching TRBD2. Germline V gives CDR1 MNHEY, CDR2 SMNVEV (reference sequence). The CDR3 is 15 residues long. V shed 6 bases, J shed 6 bases, and the junction held 11 bases outside the gene matches. The CDR3 DNA sequence: TGTGCCAGCAGGGCCTCGGGCAGCGGGGGGGGCGAGCAGTACTTC. Protein product: CASRASGSGGGEQYF.

CDR3 loop: CASGTQGAVEAFF. The CDR3 DNA reads as TGTGCCAGCGGCACCCAGGGGGCTGTTGAAGCTTTCTTT. This chain links TRBV7-9 with TRBJ1-1; 8 bases align to TRBD1. This CDR3 has 13 amino acids. The V segment lost 8 bases and the J segment 7 bases; nucleotides outside the gene matches: 9. Germline values: CDR1 SEHNR, CDR2 FQNEAQ (reference sequence).

The rearrangement links TRBV27 to TRBJ1-2, with TRBD1 matching over 10 bases. The J segment lost 4 bases and the V segment lost 6 bases, leaving 8 bases of the junction unmatched. Germline V CDR1 and CDR2: MNHEY, SMNVEV (reference sequence). The CDR3 consists of 15 residues. DNA for the CDR3: TGTGCCAGCAGAGCGGGACAGGGGCGCACCTATGGCTACACCTTC. Its protein product is CASRAGQGRTYGYTF.

CDR3 in amino acids: CASSEGPGFYGYTF. In DNA, the CDR3 is TGTGCCAGCAGTGAAGGTCCAGGATTCTATGGCTACACCTTC. The rearrangement joins TRBV2 to TRBJ1-2; D ambiguous. Germline values: CDR1 SNHLY, CDR2 FYNNEI. The germline V and J ends were trimmed by 1 base and 4 bases, with 10 bases remaining between them. This CDR3 region has 14 residues. Combining the CDR3 with reference TRBV2 and TRBJ1-2 gives the whole variable domain EPEVTQTPSHQVTQMGQEVILRCVPISNHLYFYWYRQILGQKVEFLVSFYNNEISEKSEIFDDQFSVERPDGSNFTLKIRSTKLEDSAMYFCASSEGPGFYGYTFGSGTRLTVV.

V is TRBV6-4 and J is TRBJ1-2; D is undetermined. Looked up from germline, CDR1 is MRHNA and CDR2 is SNTAGT. Trimming left V 6 bases short and J 4 bases short, with 12 bases between. The CDR3 has 13 residues. The CDR3 here is CASSETTGYGYTF. The DNA of the CDR3 is TGTGCCAGCAGCGAGACAACGGGCTATGGCTACACCTTC.

The chain employs TRBV27 and TRBJ1-5; weak D call: TRBD1 (6 bases). V shed 3 bases and J shed 7 bases, with 13 bases lying between them. From germline, CDR1 is MNHEY and CDR2 SMNVEV (reference sequence). The CDR3 contains 14 residues. Here the CDR3 reads CASSLTGWRQPQHF. The CDR3 bases are TGTGCCAGCAGTTTGACAGGCTGGCGGCAGCCCCAGCATTTT.

The rearrangement uses TRBV25-1 and TRBJ2-2; TRBD1 or TRBD2 may be the D gene (5 bases each). V lost 4 bases and J lost 1, with 16 bases in between. The CDR3 has 17 residues. Looked up from germline, CDR1 is MGHDK and CDR2 is SYGVNS. CDR3 loop: CASSGDPGRMNTGELFF. For the CDR3, the DNA is TGTGCCAGCAGTGGAGATCCGGGACGGATGAACACCGGGGAGCTGTTTTTT.

Turning to this clone: This same CDR3 is encoded by further DNA sequences in the sample. The chain couples TRBV2 to TRBJ1-1; no firm D call. V was pared by 3 bases and J by 1 base, with 9 bases between. The CDR3 spans 14 residues. Germline V lookup: CDR1 SNHLY, CDR2 FYNNEI. The CDR3 loop reads CASSDVAANTEAFF. The DNA of the CDR3 is TGTGCCAGCAGTGATGTGGCAGCGAACACTGAAGCTTTCTTT.

This chain joins TRBV9 and TRBJ1-1, with 8 bases that match TRBD1. The J segment lost 2 bases and the V segment lost 4 bases, leaving 7 bases of the junction unmatched. Germline assignment: CDR1 SGDLS and CDR2 YYNGEE. This CDR3 is 15 amino acids long. CDR3: CASSLFDRGNTEAFF. In nucleotides, the CDR3 is TGTGCCAGCAGCCTATTCGACAGGGGAAACACTGAAGCTTTCTTT.

The J gene is TRBJ2-5, the V gene TRBV5-1; TRBD2 aligns across 7 bases. The germline gives CDR1 SGHRS, CDR2 YFSETQ. The trim removed 4 bases at V and 5 bases at J, leaving 8 bases unmatched. This CDR3 spans 14 amino acids. The CDR3 sequence: CASSVAGAGETQYF. For the CDR3, the DNA is TGCGCCAGCAGCGTGGCGGGAGCCGGGGAGACCCAGTACTTC.